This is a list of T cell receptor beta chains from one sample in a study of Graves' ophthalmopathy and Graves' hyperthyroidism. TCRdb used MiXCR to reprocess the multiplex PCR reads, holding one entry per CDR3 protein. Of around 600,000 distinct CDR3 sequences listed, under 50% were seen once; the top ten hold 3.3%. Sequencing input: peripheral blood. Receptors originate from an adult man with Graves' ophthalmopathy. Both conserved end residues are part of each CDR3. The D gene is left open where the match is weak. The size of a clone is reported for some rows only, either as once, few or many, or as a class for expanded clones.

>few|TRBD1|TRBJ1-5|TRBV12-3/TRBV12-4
TGTGCCAGCAGTTTAGGAGCGACAGGGGGTTATCAGCCCCAGCATTTT
CASSLGATGGYQPQHF
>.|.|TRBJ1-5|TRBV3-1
TGTGCCAGCAGCCAAGACGCGGGGGACCAGCCCCAGCATTTT
CASSQDAGDQPQHF
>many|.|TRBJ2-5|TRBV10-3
TGTGCCATCAGTGGGAACAACAGGGTCCAGTACTTC
CAISGNNRVQYF
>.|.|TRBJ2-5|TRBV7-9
TGTGCCAGCGGCCCAGGGATACAAGAGACCCAGTACTTC
CASGPGIQETQYF
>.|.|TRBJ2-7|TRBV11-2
TGTGCCAGCAGCCAACCTCCGCGCTACGAGCAGTACTTC
CASSQPPRYEQYF
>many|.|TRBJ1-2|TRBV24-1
TGTGCCACCAGTGATTTCGGGGACACTAGCTACACCTTC
CATSDFGDTSYTF
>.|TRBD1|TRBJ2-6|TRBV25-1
TGTGCCACCAAACAGGGGGCTGGGGCCAACGTCCTGACTTTC
CATKQGAGANVLTF
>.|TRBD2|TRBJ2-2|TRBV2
TGTGCCAGCACCTCGGGGGGGGTGCAGAACACCGGGGAGCTGTTTTTT
CASTSGGVQNTGELFF
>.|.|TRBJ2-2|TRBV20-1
TGCAGTGCTAGAATGTGGGGGAGTAGTACCGGGGAGCTGTTTTTT
CSARMWGSSTGELFF
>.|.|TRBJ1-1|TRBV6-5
TGTGCCAGCAGTAACGGGGTTGGGGCTGAAGCTTTCTTT
CASSNGVGAEAFF
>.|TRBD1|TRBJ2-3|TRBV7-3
TGTGCCAGCAGTCGTACAGGGGGCGCAGATACGCAGTATTTT
CASSRTGGADTQYF
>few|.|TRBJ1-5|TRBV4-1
TGCGCCAGCAGCCAAGAAGGTAGCAATCAGCCCCAGCATTTT
CASSQEGSNQPQHF
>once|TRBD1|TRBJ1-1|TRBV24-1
TGTGCCAGCAGTCGATGGACAGGGGGTCAATTGACTGAAGCTTTCTTT
CASSRWTGGQLTEAFF
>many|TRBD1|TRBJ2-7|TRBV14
TGTGCCAGCAGCTACCGGGACAGGGGGCCCTACGAGCAGTACTTC
CASSYRDRGPYEQYF
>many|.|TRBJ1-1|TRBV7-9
TGTGCCAGCAGCTTTGATAGCCAGAACACTGAAGCTTTCTTT
CASSFDSQNTEAFF
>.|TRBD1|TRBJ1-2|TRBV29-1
TGCAGCGTTGTTACAGGGGAGGTTGGCTACACCTTC
CSVVTGEVGYTF
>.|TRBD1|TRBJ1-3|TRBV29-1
TGCAGCGGAGGGGGCAGCTCTGGAAACACCATATATTTT
CSGGGSSGNTIYF
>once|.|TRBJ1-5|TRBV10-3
TGTGCCATCAGTGAGTCAAGTGCATCTAGCAATCAGCCCCAGCATTTT
CAISESSASSNQPQHF
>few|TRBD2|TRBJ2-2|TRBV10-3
TGTGCCAGCGGGACTAGCGGGAACACCGGGGAGCTGTTTTTT
CASGTSGNTGELFF
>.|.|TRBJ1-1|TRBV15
TGTGCCACCAGCAGAGATGGGGGGGGATACGGGGCTTTCTTT
CATSRDGGGYGAFF
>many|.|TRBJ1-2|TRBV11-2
TGTGCCAGCAGCTTAGATCAGGTGAACCTCTATGGCTACACCTTC
CASSLDQVNLYGYTF
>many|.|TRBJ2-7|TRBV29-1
TGCAGCGTTGTAGGGGTGCACGAGCAGTACTTC
CSVVGVHEQYF
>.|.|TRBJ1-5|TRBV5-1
TGCGCCAGCAGCCCTACAGGGATGCCCAATCAGCCCCAGCATTTT
CASSPTGMPNQPQHF
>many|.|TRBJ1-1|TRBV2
TGTGCCAGCAGTGAGATTCGGGACACCGATGAAGCTTTCTTT
CASSEIRDTDEAFF
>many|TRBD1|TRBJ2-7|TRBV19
TGTGCCAGTACGATCCCAGGACAGGGGTATGACGAGCAGTACTTC
CASTIPGQGYDEQYF
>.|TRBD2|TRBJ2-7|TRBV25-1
TGTGCCAGCAGTGAAACGGGGGGGCAGTACTTC
CASSETGGQYF
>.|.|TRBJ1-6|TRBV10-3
TGTGCCATCAGTTTATGGTGGGGGGGGGCGTTCCACTTT
CAISLWWGGAFHF
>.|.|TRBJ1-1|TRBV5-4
TGTGCCAGCAGCTTGGGAGGGGCACAGGGCACCAACACTGAAGCTTTCTTT
CASSLGGAQGTNTEAFF
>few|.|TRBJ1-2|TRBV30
TGTGCCTGGAGTGTAAGGTCGAGACCTTATGGCTACACCTTC
CAWSVRSRPYGYTF
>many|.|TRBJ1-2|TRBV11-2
TGTGCCAGCAGCTCCCGACAGGCCCTCACTAACTATGGCTACACCTTC
CASSSRQALTNYGYTF
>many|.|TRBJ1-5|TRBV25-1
TGTGCCAGCAGTGAGGGGGCAGGGAATCAGCCCCAGCATTTT
CASSEGAGNQPQHF
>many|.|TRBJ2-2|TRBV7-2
TGTGCCAGCAGCTCTCCGAACACCGGGGAGCTGTTTTTT
CASSSPNTGELFF
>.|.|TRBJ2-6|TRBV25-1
TGTGCCAGCATGTACAGGACCTTTGGGGCCAACGTCCTGACTTTC
CASMYRTFGANVLTF
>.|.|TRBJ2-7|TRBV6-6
TGTGCCAGCAGTGGCTCGGGGCGGGAATACGAGCAGTACTTC
CASSGSGREYEQYF
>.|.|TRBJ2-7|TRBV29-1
TGCAGCCGTGACAGGTACGAGCAGTACTTC
CSRDRYEQYF
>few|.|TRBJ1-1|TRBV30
TGTGCCTGGAGTTTCCTAGGGACTGGGGCTTTCTTT
CAWSFLGTGAFF
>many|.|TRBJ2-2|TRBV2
TGTGCCAGCAGTGGATCAGGCCCTGGGGAGCTGTTTTTT
CASSGSGPGELFF
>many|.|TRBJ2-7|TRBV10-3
TGTGCCATCAGTGAAGGGGGACACGCCTACGAGCAGTACTTC
CAISEGGHAYEQYF
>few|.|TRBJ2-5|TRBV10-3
TGTGCCAGCAGTTATAGAGACCTGACGTCGGAGACCCAGTACTTC
CASSYRDLTSETQYF
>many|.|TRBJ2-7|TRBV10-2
TGCGCCAGCAGTGAGTCCGGTGTAATGACAGGGAGGTACGAGCAGTACTTC
CASSESGVMTGRYEQYF
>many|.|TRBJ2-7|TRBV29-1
TGCAGCGTTGAAGCGGGGACCACACTTCGGGAGCAGTACTTC
CSVEAGTTLREQYF
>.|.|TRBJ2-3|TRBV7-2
TGTGCCAGCAGCCAGAGGGGTGGAAACACAGATACGCAGTATTTT
CASSQRGGNTDTQYF
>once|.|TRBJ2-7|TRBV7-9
TGTGCCAGCAGCTGGGTGGACTCCAGCTACGAGCAGTACTTC
CASSWVDSSYEQYF
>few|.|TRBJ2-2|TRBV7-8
TGTGCCAGCAGCTTGCGGTATAAGTTTACAGCCGTTGGTGCTGGCACCGGGGAGCTGTTTTTT
CASSLRYKFTAVGAGTGELFF
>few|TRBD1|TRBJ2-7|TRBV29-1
TGCAGCGTGATAGGTGGACAGGGGGTTAGATACGAGCAGTACTTC
CSVIGGQGVRYEQYF
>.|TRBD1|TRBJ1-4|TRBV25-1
TGTGCCAGCAGTGAATTGAACAGGGGACGAAGGGAGGAAAAACTGTTTTTT
CASSELNRGRREEKLFF
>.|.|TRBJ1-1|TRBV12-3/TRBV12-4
TGTGCCAGCAGTTACTCGCCGAACATGAACACTGAAGCTTTCTTT
CASSYSPNMNTEAFF
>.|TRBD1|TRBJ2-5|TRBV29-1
TGCAGCGTTGAAGGAGGGGACAGGGGGTCACGAGAGACCCAGTACTTC
CSVEGGDRGSRETQYF
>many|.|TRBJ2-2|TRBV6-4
TGTGCCAGCAGAAACAGGACCGGGGAGCTGTTTTTT
CASRNRTGELFF
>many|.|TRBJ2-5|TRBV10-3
TGTGCCATCAGTGAGGGGGGCCAGACCCAGTACTTC
CAISEGGQTQYF